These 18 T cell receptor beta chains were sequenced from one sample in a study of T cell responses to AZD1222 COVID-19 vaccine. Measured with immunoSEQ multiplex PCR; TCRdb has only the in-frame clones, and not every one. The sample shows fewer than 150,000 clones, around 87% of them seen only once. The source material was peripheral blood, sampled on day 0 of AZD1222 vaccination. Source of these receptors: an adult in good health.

The CDR3: CASSAGGSNSPLHF. In DNA form, the CDR3 reads TGTGCCAGCTCGGCTGGGGGCTCCAATTCACCCCTCCACTTT. The chain has TRBV18 and TRBJ1-6, with D perhaps TRBD1 (6 bases). Germline V gene data show CDR1 as KGHSH and CDR2 as LQKENI. The germline V and J ends were trimmed by 6 bases and 7 bases, with 13 bases remaining between them. This CDR3 comprises 14 residues.

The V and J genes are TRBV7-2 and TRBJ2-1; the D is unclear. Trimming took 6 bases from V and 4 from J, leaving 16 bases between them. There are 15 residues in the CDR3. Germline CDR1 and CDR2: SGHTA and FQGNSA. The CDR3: CASRPSRTGYNEQFF. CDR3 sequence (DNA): TGTGCCAGCAGACCTAGTCGGACCGGGTACAATGAGCAGTTCTTC.

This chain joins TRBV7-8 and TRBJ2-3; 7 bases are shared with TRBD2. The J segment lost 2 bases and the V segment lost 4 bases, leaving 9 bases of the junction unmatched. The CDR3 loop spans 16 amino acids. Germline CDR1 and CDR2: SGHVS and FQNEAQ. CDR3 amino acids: CASSSGVGGTTDTQYF. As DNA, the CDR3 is TGTGCCAGCAGCTCCGGGGTGGGGGGGACCACAGATACGCAGTATTTT.

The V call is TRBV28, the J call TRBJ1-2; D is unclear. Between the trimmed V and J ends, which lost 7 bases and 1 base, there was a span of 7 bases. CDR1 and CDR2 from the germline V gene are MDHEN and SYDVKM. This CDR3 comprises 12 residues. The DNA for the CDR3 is TGTGCCAGCAATCAGCTTAACTATGGCTACACCTTC. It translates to CASNQLNYGYTF.

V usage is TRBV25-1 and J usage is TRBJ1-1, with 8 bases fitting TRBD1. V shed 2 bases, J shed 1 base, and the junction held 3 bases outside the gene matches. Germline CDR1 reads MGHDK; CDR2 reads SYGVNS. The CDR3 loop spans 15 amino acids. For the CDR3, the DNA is TGTGCCAGCAGTGAACCAGGGGGCCGGAACACTGAAGCTTTCTTT. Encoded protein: CASSEPGGRNTEAFF.

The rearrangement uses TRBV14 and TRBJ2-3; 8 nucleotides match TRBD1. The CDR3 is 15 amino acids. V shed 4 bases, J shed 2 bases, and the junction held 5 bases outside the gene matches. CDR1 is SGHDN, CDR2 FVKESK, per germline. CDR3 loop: CASSPTGAHTDTQYF. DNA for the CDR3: TGTGCCAGCAGCCCGACAGGGGCCCACACAGATACGCAGTATTTT. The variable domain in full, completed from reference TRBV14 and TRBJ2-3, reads EAGVTQFPSHSVIEKGQTVTLRCDPISGHDNLYWYRRVMGKEIKFLLHFVKESKQDESGMPNNRFLAERTGGTYSTLKVQPAELEDSGVYFCASSPTGAHTDTQYFGPGTRLTVL.

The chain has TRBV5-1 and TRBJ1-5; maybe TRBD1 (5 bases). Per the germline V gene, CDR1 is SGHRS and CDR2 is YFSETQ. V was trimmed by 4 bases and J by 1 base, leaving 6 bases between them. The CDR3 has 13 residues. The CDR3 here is CASSRDSNQPQHF. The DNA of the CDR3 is TGCGCCAGCAGCCGGGACAGCAATCAGCCCCAGCATTTT.

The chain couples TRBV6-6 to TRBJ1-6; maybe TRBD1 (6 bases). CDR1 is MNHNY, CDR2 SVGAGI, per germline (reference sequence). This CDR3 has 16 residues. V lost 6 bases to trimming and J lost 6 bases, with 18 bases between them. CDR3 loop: CASSRDIRDANSPLHF. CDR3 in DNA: TGTGCCAGCAGCAGGGACATCCGGGACGCTAATTCACCCCTCCACTTT.

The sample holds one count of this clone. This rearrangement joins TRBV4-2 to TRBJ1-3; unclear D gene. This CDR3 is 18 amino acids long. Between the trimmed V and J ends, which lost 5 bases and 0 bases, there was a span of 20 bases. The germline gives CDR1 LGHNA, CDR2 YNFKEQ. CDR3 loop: CASSTNWVTTHSGNTIYF. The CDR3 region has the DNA TGTGCCAGCAGCACCAATTGGGTAACAACCCACTCTGGAAACACCATATATTTT.

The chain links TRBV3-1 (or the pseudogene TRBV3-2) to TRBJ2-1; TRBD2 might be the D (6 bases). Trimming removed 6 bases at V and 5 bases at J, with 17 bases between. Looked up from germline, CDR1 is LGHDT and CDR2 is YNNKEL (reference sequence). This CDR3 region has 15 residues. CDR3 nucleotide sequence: TGTGCCAGCAGTCCTTCGGGCGGGGCAAACAATGAGCAGTTCTTC. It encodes CASSPSGGANNEQFF.

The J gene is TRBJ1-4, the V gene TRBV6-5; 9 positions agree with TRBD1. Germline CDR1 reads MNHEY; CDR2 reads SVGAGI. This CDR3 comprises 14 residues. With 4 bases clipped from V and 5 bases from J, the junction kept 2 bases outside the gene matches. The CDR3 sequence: CASSLGQGNEKLFF. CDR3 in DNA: TGTGCCAGCAGTTTGGGACAGGGCAATGAAAAACTGTTTTTT.

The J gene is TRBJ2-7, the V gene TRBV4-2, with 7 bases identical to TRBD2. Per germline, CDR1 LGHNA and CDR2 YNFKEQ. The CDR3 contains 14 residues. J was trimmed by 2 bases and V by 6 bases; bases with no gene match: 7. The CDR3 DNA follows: TGTGCCAGCAGTCCTGGCGGGGGAACCTACGAGCAGTACTTC. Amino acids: CASSPGGGTYEQYF.

CDR3 region: CASIWEFRLVNQPQHF. The CDR3 DNA sequence: TGTGCCAGCATTTGGGAGTTCAGGCTGGTCAATCAGCCCCAGCATTTT. The chain recombines TRBV27 with TRBJ1-5; D gene ambiguous. This CDR3 is built from 16 residues. Germline loops: CDR1 MNHEY, CDR2 SMNVEV (reference sequence). Trimming removed 7 bases from V and 3 bases from J, with 19 bases in between.

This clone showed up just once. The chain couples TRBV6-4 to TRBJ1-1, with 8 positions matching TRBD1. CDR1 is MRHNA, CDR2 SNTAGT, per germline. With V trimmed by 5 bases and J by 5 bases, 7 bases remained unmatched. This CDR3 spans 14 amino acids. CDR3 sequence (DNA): TGTGCCAGCAGTCCTGACAGGGGAGGAACTGAAGCTTTCTTT. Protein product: CASSPDRGGTEAFF.

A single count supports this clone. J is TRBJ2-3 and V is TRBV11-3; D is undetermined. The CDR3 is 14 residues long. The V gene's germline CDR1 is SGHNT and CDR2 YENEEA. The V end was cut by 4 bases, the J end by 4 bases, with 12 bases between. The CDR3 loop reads CASSSGGEADTQYF. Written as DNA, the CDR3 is TGTGCCAGCAGCTCCGGCGGAGAGGCAGATACGCAGTATTTT.

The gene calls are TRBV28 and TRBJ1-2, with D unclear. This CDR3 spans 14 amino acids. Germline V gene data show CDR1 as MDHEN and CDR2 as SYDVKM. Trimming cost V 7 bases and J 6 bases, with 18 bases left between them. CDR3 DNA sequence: TGTGCCAGCACCACCCCGCGGCATTGGGATGGCTACACCTTC. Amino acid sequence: CASTTPRHWDGYTF.

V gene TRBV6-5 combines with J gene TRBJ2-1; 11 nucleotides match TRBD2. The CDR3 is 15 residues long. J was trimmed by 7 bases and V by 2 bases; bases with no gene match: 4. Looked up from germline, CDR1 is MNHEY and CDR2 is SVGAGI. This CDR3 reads CASSYLTSGGNEQFF. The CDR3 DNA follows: TGTGCCAGCAGTTACCTTACTAGCGGGGGTAATGAGCAGTTCTTC.

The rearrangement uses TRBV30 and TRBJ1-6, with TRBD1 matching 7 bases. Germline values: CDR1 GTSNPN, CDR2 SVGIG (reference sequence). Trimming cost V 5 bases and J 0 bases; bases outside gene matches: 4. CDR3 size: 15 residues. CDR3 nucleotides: TGTGCCTGGGCTGCAGGGGGCTCCTATAATTCACCCCTCCACTTT. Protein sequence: CAWAAGGSYNSPLHF.